These 7 T cell receptor beta chains were sequenced from one sample in a study of cytomegalovirus exposure and HLA in healthy donors. This PCR relied on a set of 60 Vbeta primers and 13 Jbeta primers. Sequencing used immunoSEQ multiplex PCR; TCRdb keeps in-frame clones, though not all of them. The top ten clones hold about a tenth of a sample with fewer than 110,000 clones, roughly 77% of them seen once. Sequenced: PBMCs. These receptors were taken from a young woman in good health and CMV-seropositive.

This clone was picked up one time. The chain links TRBV25-1 to TRBJ1-1; possible D gene TRBD1, 6 bases. The V gene lost 3 bases and the J gene lost 0 bases, with 11 bases spanning the gap. Germline V gene data show CDR1 as MGHDK and CDR2 as SYGVNS. The CDR3 has 15 amino acids. CDR3 amino acids: CASSEGRGLNTEAFF. CDR3 in DNA: TGTGCCAGCAGTGAGGGCAGGGGCCTGAACACTGAAGCTTTCTTT.

V is TRBV5-6 and J is TRBJ2-1; 9 bases match TRBD2. Germline values: CDR1 SGHDT, CDR2 YYEEEE. CDR3 size: 16 residues. The J segment lost 1 base and the V segment lost 4 bases, leaving 6 bases of the junction unmatched. Written as DNA, the CDR3 is TGTGCCAGCAGCGCGGGGGGGGGACTTTCCTACAATGAGCAGTTCTTC. This sequence encodes CASSAGGGLSYNEQFF.

The chain recombines TRBV2 with TRBJ2-1; possibly TRBD1 for D (6 bases). The germline gives CDR1 SNHLY, CDR2 FYNNEI. Trimming cost V 6 bases and J 5 bases, with 11 bases left between them. CDR3 length equals 13 residues. The CDR3 DNA sequence: TGTGCCAGCAGCGCCGGACAGAACAATGAGCAGTTCTTC. It specifies CASSAGQNNEQFF.

The rearrangement joins TRBV6-1 to TRBJ2-5; TRBD2 agrees at 11 bases. The CDR3 loop spans 15 amino acids. Germline V lookup: CDR1 MNHNS, CDR2 SASEGT. Germline trimming cut 10 bases from V and 2 bases from J; bases unmatched to any gene: 9. In nucleotides, the CDR3 is TGTGCCACCAGCCTTTTAGCGGGAGGGCAAGAGACCCAGTACTTC. Translating gives CATSLLAGGQETQYF.

This clone has only a few counts. One end of the junction does not line up with germline, which may come from a read error. V usage is TRBV14 and J usage is TRBJ2-7; 7 nucleotides match TRBD1. The germline gives CDR1 SGHDN, CDR2 FVKESK. The CDR3 sequence is 13 residues long. CDR3 amino acids: CASIRDRAYEQYF. CDR3 DNA sequence: TGTGCCAGCATCCGGGACAGAGCCTATGAGCAGTACTTC.

This chain uses TRBV27 with TRBJ2-2; 7 nucleotides agree with TRBD2. There are 13 residues in the CDR3. Germline V gives CDR1 MNHEY, CDR2 SMNVEV (reference sequence). V dropped 4 bases and J dropped 7; count of bases not matched to a gene: 3. The CDR3 bases are TGTGCCAGCAGTTATTGGGAGGGCGGGGAGCTGTTTTTT. It codes for CASSYWEGGELFF.

The rearrangement uses TRBV5-1 and TRBJ2-3, with a possible D match to TRBD1 (6 bases). CDR3 length: 14 residues. Germline loops: CDR1 SGHRS, CDR2 YFSETQ. The ends were cut back, 2 bases at V and 0 bases at J, with 7 bases in the middle. DNA of the CDR3: TGCGCCAGCAGCTTTGGGACAAGCACAGATACGCAGTATTTT. Residues: CASSFGTSTDTQYF.